Each of the 25 T cell receptor beta chains below was sequenced from the same sample in a study of T cells in Graves' hyperthyroidism and ophthalmopathy. TCR beta CDR3 sequences were amplified from RNA transcripts. Initially, a first-round RT-PCR of the TCR CDR3 employed the HTBI primer set. TCRdb reanalysed the multiplex PCR reads using MiXCR and keeps one entry per CDR3 protein. The profile shows some 740,000 distinct CDR3 sequences, about 14% of them singletons. The sample taken for sequencing was blood. The receptors were gathered from a woman aged 18-29 years with Graves' hyperthyroidism.

This chain uses TRBV27 with TRBJ2-3; TRBD2 matches 8 bases. V shed 5 bases and J 4 bases; nucleotides not matched to a gene: 5. The CDR3 is made up of 14 amino acids. Germline V gene lookup returns CDR1 MNHEY and CDR2 SMNVEV (reference sequence). CDR3 DNA: TGTGCCAGCAGTGAAGCGGGGGAATCAGATACGCAGTATTTT. Its protein is CASSEAGESDTQYF.

In nucleotides, the CDR3 is TGCGCCAGCAGCTTGGGATACGCAGGGGGTAGAACTGAAGCTTTCTTT. This gives the protein CASSLGYAGGRTEAFF. This chain joins TRBV5-1 and TRBJ1-1; 7 positions agree with TRBD1. The CDR3 length is 16 residues. The J segment lost 5 bases and the V segment lost 0 bases, leaving 10 bases of the junction unmatched. The germline V gene encodes CDR1 SGHRS and CDR2 YFSETQ.

The chain joins TRBV20-1 to TRBJ2-1; 12 nucleotides match TRBD2. The germline CDR1 and CDR2 sequences are DFQATT and SNEGSKA (reference sequence). J lost 10 bases, V lost 2 bases, and 9 bases had no gene match. The CDR3 has 15 amino acids. CDR3 sequence reads: CSARPSSGRVREQFF. The CDR3 region has the DNA TGCAGTGCTAGACCCTCTAGCGGGAGGGTCAGGGAGCAGTTCTTC.

This clonotype occurred once. The chain is built from TRBV6-1 and TRBJ2-7; no clear D. CDR1 is MNHNS, CDR2 SASEGT, per germline. This CDR3 region has 15 residues. The V end was cut by 2 bases, the J end by 7 bases, with 18 bases between. CDR3 DNA sequence: TGTGCCAGCAGTGAATTGGCGGCGAGTCTGGCTGAGCAGTACTTC. It codes for CASSELAASLAEQYF.

The rearrangement joins TRBV4-2 to TRBJ1-1; D perhaps matches TRBD1 (6 bases). The germline V gene has CDR1 LGHNA and CDR2 YNFKEQ. Deletions cut 3 bases from V and 0 bases from J, with 20 bases between. The CDR3 sequence is 18 residues long. DNA of the CDR3: TGTGCCAGCAGCCACCCCCACAGGGAGACCAGGATGAACACTGAAGCTTTCTTT. Amino acids: CASSHPHRETRMNTEAFF.

This clonotype was detected only a few times. V usage is TRBV28 and J usage is TRBJ1-2; 10 bases are shared with TRBD1. CDR1 and CDR2 (germline): MDHEN, SYDVKM. V shed 3 bases, J shed 6 bases, and the junction held 13 bases outside the gene matches. The CDR3 runs to 17 residues. The CDR3 protein is CASSLSPAGTGDNGYTF. DNA for the CDR3: TGTGCCAGCAGTTTGTCGCCGGCCGGGACAGGGGATAATGGCTACACCTTC.

This clonotype was seen at least ten times. The chain employs TRBV10-1 and TRBJ2-7; D call uncertain. This CDR3 region has 13 residues. Trimming stripped 6 bases from V and 5 bases from J, with 14 bases between. Germline-derived CDR1 and CDR2 are WNHNN and SYGVQD (reference sequence). DNA for the CDR3: TGCGCCAGCAGCCGGACCCCTTCCCACGAGCAGTACTTC. It encodes CASSRTPSHEQYF.

The chain carries TRBV10-2 and TRBJ2-1; either TRBD1 or TRBD2 may supply D (5 bases each). The V and J ends lost 8 bases and 8 bases respectively, with 25 bases between them. The CDR3 extends over 16 amino acids. CDR1 and CDR2 from the germline V gene are WSHSY and SAAADI. The CDR3 sequence is CASCRQPPGWGDEQFF. The CDR3, as DNA: TGCGCCAGCTGTAGACAGCCTCCAGGTTGGGGAGATGAGCAGTTCTTC.

This rearrangement joins TRBV7-9 to TRBJ2-7, with TRBD2 matching over 7 bases. Trimming cost V 5 bases and J 2 bases; bases outside gene matches: 6. This CDR3 region has 14 residues. CDR1 is SEHNR, CDR2 FQNEAQ, per germline (reference sequence). DNA of the CDR3: TGTGCCAGCAGCGGGGGGGAGACCCCCTACGAGCAGTACTTC. Residues: CASSGGETPYEQYF.

A few counts support this clonotype. This sequence joins TRBV5-1 and TRBJ1-1, with D possibly TRBD1 on 6 matching bases. The V end was cut by 0 bases, the J end by 6 bases, with 9 bases between. The germline CDR1 and CDR2 sequences are SGHRS and YFSETQ. The CDR3 is 13 residues long. The CDR3 sequence: CASSLVGAPEAFF. CDR3 nucleotide sequence: TGCGCCAGCAGCTTGGTGGGGGCACCTGAAGCTTTCTTT.

The V and J genes are TRBV20-1 and TRBJ1-1; D possibly corresponds to TRBD1 (5 bases). CDR3 size: 14 residues. CDR1 and CDR2 from the germline V gene are DFQATT and SNEGSKA (reference sequence). Trimming shortened V by 0 bases and J by 2 bases, and 10 bases separated the two germline ends. CDR3 sequence reads: CSAREGRSNTEAFF. Written as DNA, the CDR3 is TGCAGTGCTAGAGAGGGACGGAGTAACACTGAAGCTTTCTTT.

This clonotype has at least ten counts. The chain combines TRBV27 with TRBJ2-5, with 10 bases that match TRBD1. The J segment lost 7 bases and the V segment lost 6 bases, leaving 8 bases of the junction unmatched. The germline gives CDR1 MNHEY, CDR2 SMNVEV (reference sequence). The CDR3 is 14 residues long. The CDR3 DNA reads TGTGCCAGCAGCCTAGACCGGGACAGGGGGACCCAGTACTTC. Amino acids: CASSLDRDRGTQYF.

This clonotype has only a few counts. V gene TRBV5-1 combines with J gene TRBJ2-2; tentatively, D is TRBD2 (6 bases). V was pared by 4 bases and J by 2 bases, with 15 bases between. Per germline, CDR1 SGHRS and CDR2 YFSETQ. The CDR3 covers 16 residues. The DNA of the CDR3 is TGCGCCAGCAGCACCGGACTACAGGTCAACACCGGGGAGCTGTTTTTT. It specifies CASSTGLQVNTGELFF.

Worth noting for this clonotype: Possible read error: a much larger clone is one base away. V is TRBV27 and J is TRBJ2-1; 10 bases are a match to TRBD2. The DNA end lines up better with TRBJ2-7; the J call may be wrong. Germline CDR1 reads MNHEY; CDR2 reads SMNVEV (reference sequence). This CDR3 is built from 13 residues. As DNA, the CDR3 is TGTGCCAGCACGTCTAGCGGGAGTAATGAGCAGTACTTC. Protein sequence: CASTSSGSNEQYF.

This clonotype has ten or more counts. The V gene is TRBV30, the J gene TRBJ2-1, with 12 bases lining up with TRBD2. This CDR3 is 15 amino acids long. Looked up from germline, CDR1 is GTSNPN and CDR2 is SVGIG (reference sequence). V lost 2 bases, J lost 8 bases, and 7 bases stayed unmatched. The CDR3 loop is CAWSPTSGSLDEQFF. DNA of the CDR3: TGTGCCTGGAGTCCGACTAGCGGGAGCTTAGATGAGCAGTTCTTC.

The gene calls are TRBV5-1 and TRBJ2-2, with TRBD2 matching over 9 bases. This CDR3 has 16 residues. Germline assignment: CDR1 SGHRS and CDR2 YFSETQ. Trimming removed 2 bases from V and 5 bases from J; junction bases left unmatched: 7. CDR3 in amino acids: CASSFLAGDRTGELFF. In DNA form, the CDR3 reads TGCGCCAGCAGCTTTTTAGCGGGAGATCGGACCGGGGAGCTGTTTTTT.

The V gene is TRBV7-9, the J gene TRBJ2-5, with 7 nucleotides matching TRBD2. Losses at the gene ends were 7 bases for V and 4 bases for J; bases not matched to a gene: 12. The CDR3 has 15 residues. Germline V gene lookup returns CDR1 SEHNR and CDR2 FQNEAQ (reference sequence). The CDR3 bases are TGTGCCAGCAAACCAGGCGGGAGTTTAGGAGAGACCCAGTACTTC. Amino acid sequence: CASKPGGSLGETQYF.

Worth noting for this clonotype: Since a much larger clone is just one base distant, this may be a read error. The J gene is TRBJ2-3, the V gene TRBV5-1, with 14 positions matching TRBD2. This CDR3 is built from 17 residues. The V and J ends lost 3 bases and 6 bases, in that order; junction bases with no gene match: 9. The germline V gene encodes CDR1 SGHRS and CDR2 YFSETQ. CDR3 DNA sequence: TGCGCCAGCAGCTCGGCTGGGACTAGCGGGAGTCTGGATACGCAGTATTTT. It translates to CASSSAGTSGSLDTQYF.

This sequence joins TRBV12-3 or TRBV12-4 and TRBJ1-1; 10 positions match TRBD1. This CDR3 region has 13 residues. The trim removed 5 bases at V and 8 bases at J, leaving 5 bases unmatched. The CDR3: CASSPWDRGEAFF. Here the CDR3 DNA reads TGTGCCAGCAGTCCTTGGGACAGGGGAGAAGCTTTCTTT.

This clonotype has at least ten counts. This rearrangement joins TRBV30 to TRBJ2-1; D may be TRBD2 (5 bases). Trimming shortened V by 0 bases and J by 10 bases, and 10 bases separated the two germline ends. Germline V lookup: CDR1 GTSNPN, CDR2 SVGIG (reference sequence). The CDR3 has 12 residues. The CDR3 here is CAWSVLPGEQFF. In DNA form, the CDR3 reads TGTGCCTGGAGTGTACTTCCGGGAGAGCAGTTCTTC.

A few counts support this clonotype. The chain is built from TRBV28 and TRBJ1-5; no firm D call. This CDR3 has 12 amino acids. The germline V gene has CDR1 MDHEN and CDR2 SYDVKM. Deletions cut 2 bases from V and 11 bases from J, with 10 bases between. CDR3 DNA: TGTGCCAGCAGTTTAAAGGTAGGGTCCCAGCATTTT. This encodes CASSLKVGSQHF.

This clonotype was counted at least ten times. The chain is built from TRBV4-1 and TRBJ2-1, with D perhaps assigned TRBD1 or TRBD2 (6 bases each). Between the trimmed V and J ends, which lost 4 bases and 6 bases, there was a span of 19 bases. Per germline, CDR1 MGHRA and CDR2 YSYEKL. This CDR3 spans 16 amino acids. Here the CDR3 DNA reads TGCGCCAGCAGCCGCGCGTGGGGGGCGCGTTCCAATGAGCAGTTCTTC. Translated: CASSRAWGARSNEQFF.

This clonotype has only a few counts. V is TRBV5-1 and J is TRBJ2-2, with D hard to call. V dropped 4 bases and J dropped 5 bases, with 12 bases sitting between them. Germline assignment: CDR1 SGHRS and CDR2 YFSETQ. The CDR3 runs 14 residues. This CDR3 reads CASSPNAWTGELFF. CDR3 nucleotide sequence: TGCGCCAGCAGCCCTAATGCGTGGACCGGGGAGCTGTTTTTT.

This clonotype occurred a few times. The CDR3 sequence: CASSISEVYTEAFF. In DNA form, the CDR3 reads TGTGCCAGTAGTATTAGCGAGGTTTACACTGAAGCTTTCTTT. The chain has TRBV19 and TRBJ1-1; D not resolved. V was clipped by 3 bases and J by 3 bases, with 11 bases between them. Germline V CDR1 and CDR2: LNHDA, SQIVND (reference sequence). CDR3 size: 14 residues.

The sample holds a few counts of this clonotype. V and J are TRBV11-3 and TRBJ2-1, with a weak D call TRBD2 (5 bases). V lost 5 bases and J 9 bases, leaving 14 bases between the germline ends. CDR3 length: 13 residues. Looked up from germline, CDR1 is SGHNT and CDR2 is YENEEA. The CDR3 coding sequence is TGTGCCAGCAGCCTCCAAGCGGACGGTGAGCAGTTCTTC. Translating gives CASSLQADGEQFF.